The 5 T cell receptor beta chains below all came from one sample that was sequenced in a study of OX40 agonist ivuxolimab in advanced cancers. Sequencing used immunoSEQ multiplex PCR; TCRdb keeps in-frame clones, though not all of them. The data hold about 93,000 clones, with roughly 94% observed a single time. This sample comprised CD4+ or CD8+ T cells sorted from blood, obtained in a trial of the OX40 agonist ivuxolimab. The receptors derive from an adult with an advanced solid tumor such as melanoma, head and neck, liver or kidney cancer.

The chain uses TRBV6-1 and TRBJ2-7; TRBD2 might be the D (5 bases). Germline V CDR1 and CDR2: MNHNS, SASEGT. CDR3 length: 13 residues. The germline V and J ends were trimmed by 5 bases and 3 bases, with 11 bases remaining between them. CDR3 coding DNA: TGTGCCAGCAGTCTAGCCTTCCTCTACGAGCAGTACTTC. Translated, it gives CASSLAFLYEQYF.

For the CDR3, the DNA is TGTGCCAGCAGCTTAAAAGGTAGCGGGGGTTTGTTCGGAGAGACCCAGTACTTC. It encodes CASSLKGSGGLFGETQYF. This chain connects TRBV7-6 to TRBJ2-5, with 9 positions matching TRBD2. V gave up 2 bases and J gave up 4 bases; unmatched junction bases: 14. Germline V gives CDR1 SGHVS, CDR2 FNYEAQ. The CDR3 is 18 amino acids. The full variable domain, with the rest looked up from reference TRBV7-6 and TRBJ2-5, is GAGVSQSPRYKVTKRGQDVALRCDPISGHVSLYWYRQALGQGPEFLTYFNYEAQQDKSGLPNDRFSAERPEGSISTLTIQRTEQRDSAMYRCASSLKGSGGLFGETQYFGPGTRLLVL.

A remark on this clone: This CDR3 is also generated by other DNA sequences in the sample. The chain joins TRBV4-3 to TRBJ2-5, with D perhaps TRBD1 or TRBD2 (5 bases each). The CDR3 extends over 14 amino acids. V dropped 3 bases and J dropped 5 bases, with 13 bases sitting between them. Germline CDR1 and CDR2: LGHNA and YSLEER. The CDR3 loop reads CASSQGVGRETQYF. In DNA, the CDR3 is TGCGCCAGCAGCCAGGGAGTGGGGCGGGAGACCCAGTACTTC.

This clone was counted once. This chain uses TRBV13 with TRBJ2-3, with TRBD2 identical over 12 bases. The V and J ends lost 4 bases and 5 bases, in that order; junction bases with no gene match: 10. Germline CDR1 is PRHDT and CDR2 is FYEKMQ (reference sequence). This CDR3 has 17 amino acids. The CDR3 bases are TGTGCCAGCAGCTGGGGTACGGGGGGACTAGCGGGAGATACGCAGTATTTT. Translation: CASSWGTGGLAGDTQYF.

This chain joins TRBV27 and TRBJ2-7; weak D call: TRBD1 (8 bases). Germline assignment: CDR1 MNHEY and CDR2 SMNVEV (reference sequence). The CDR3 has 16 amino acids. V lost 7 bases to trimming and J lost 2 bases, with 21 bases between them. The CDR3 bases are TGTGCCAGCATGGGCACAGGGGGGGGACGTCCCTACGAGCAGTACTTC. Translating gives CASMGTGGGRPYEQYF.